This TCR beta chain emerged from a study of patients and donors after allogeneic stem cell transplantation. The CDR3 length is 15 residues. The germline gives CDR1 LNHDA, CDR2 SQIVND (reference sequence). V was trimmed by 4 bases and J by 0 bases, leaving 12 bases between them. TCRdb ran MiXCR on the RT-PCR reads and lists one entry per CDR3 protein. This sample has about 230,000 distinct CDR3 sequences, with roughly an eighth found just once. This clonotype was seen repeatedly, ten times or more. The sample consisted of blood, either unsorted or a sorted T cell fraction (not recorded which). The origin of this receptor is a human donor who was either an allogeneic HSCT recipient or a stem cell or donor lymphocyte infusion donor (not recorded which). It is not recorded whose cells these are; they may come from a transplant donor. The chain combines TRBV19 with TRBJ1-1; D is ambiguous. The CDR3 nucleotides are TGTGCCAGTAGTAGAAGGACGGCCATGAACACTGAAGCTTTCTTT. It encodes CASSRRTAMNTEAFF.